The 4 T cell receptor beta chains in this list originate from one sample, sequenced in a study of shared clonotypes between healthy human individuals. Naive CD8 cells comprised CD45RO-negative, CCR7-positively selected cells, excluding terminally differentiated effector memory CD45RA+ cells. Only in-frame clones appear in the TCRdb table, and some are missing; sequencing was by immunoSEQ multiplex PCR. This repertoire shows about 2 million clones, about 95% found once; its top ten account for about 1.1%. The sample taken for sequencing was naive CD8+ T cells sorted from blood. The receptors stem from a man between 18 and 29 years old in good health.

With respect to this clone: Distinct nucleotide sequences in the sample also encode this CDR3. The CDR3 sequence: CASGLTGSNQPQHF. CDR3 nucleotide sequence: TGTGCCAGCGGATTGACAGGGAGCAATCAGCCCCAGCATTTT. The chain links TRBV27 to TRBJ1-5, with TRBD1 matching 7 bases. Trimming took 8 bases from V and 1 from J; bases not matched to a gene: 5. Germline CDR1 reads MNHEY; CDR2 reads SMNVEV (reference sequence). The CDR3 is 14 amino acids.

The chain employs TRBV23-1 and TRBJ2-3; no clear D. TRBV23-1 is flagged as an ORF with uncertain function. The length of the CDR3 is 17 residues. The V end was cut by 0 bases, the J end by 0 bases, with 13 bases between. The chain's CDR3 is CASSQSGGCTSTDTQYF. As DNA, the CDR3 is TGCGCCAGCAGTCAATCGGGCGGATGTACTAGCACAGATACGCAGTATTTT.

This chain joins TRBV7-2 and TRBJ1-6; D perhaps matches TRBD1 (5 bases). V shed 3 bases and J shed 6 bases, with 12 bases lying between them. From germline, CDR1 is SGHTA and CDR2 FQGNSA. The CDR3 spans 15 residues. CDR3 residues: CASSFRQPLNSPLHF. CDR3 nucleotides: TGTGCCAGCAGCTTCCGACAGCCACTTAATTCACCCCTCCACTTT.

The chain joins TRBV27 to TRBJ2-1, with 11 bases matching TRBD1. Germline lookup yields CDR1 MNHEY and CDR2 SMNVEV (reference sequence). The V gene end was trimmed by 6 bases and the J gene end by 8 bases; junction bases not matched to a gene: 6. The CDR3 has 14 amino acids. CDR3: CASSPGTGGYEQFF. CDR3 bases: TGTGCCAGCAGCCCCGGGACAGGGGGGTATGAGCAGTTCTTC.